This TCR beta chain was profiled in a study of cytomegalovirus exposure and HLA in healthy donors. Study context: Researchers previously reported finding roughly 120 million unique TCR beta sequences from around 200 million T cells. Findings of the study overall: The study carried out a later analysis of TCR beta sequences. It associated some 15,000 of them with specific HLA alleles at a false discovery rate of 0.05. A later analysis reportedly found fewer N-insertions in an Asian-associated ancestry cluster than the approximately 700-donor mean.

Comment on this clone: The antigen is unknown.

The PCR ran on 60 Vbeta and 13 Jbeta primers. Profiling relied on immunoSEQ multiplex PCR, and the TCRdb table lists in-frame clones only, not all of them. The sample lists under 200,000 clones; around 79% were seen once. The CDR3 covers 16 residues. Germline V gives CDR1 LNHDA, CDR2 SQIVND (reference sequence). With 10 bases removed from V and 0 bases from J, the gap between germline ends came to 18 bases. The sample comprised PBMCs. This sequence joins TRBV19 and TRBJ1-4; D might be TRBD1 (6 bases). The TCR originated in a woman in her 50s in good health and CMV-seronegative. The CDR3 nucleotides read TGTGCCACCGGAAGGACAGATCTCGCAACTAATGAAAAACTGTTTTTT. This translates into CATGRTDLATNEKLFF.